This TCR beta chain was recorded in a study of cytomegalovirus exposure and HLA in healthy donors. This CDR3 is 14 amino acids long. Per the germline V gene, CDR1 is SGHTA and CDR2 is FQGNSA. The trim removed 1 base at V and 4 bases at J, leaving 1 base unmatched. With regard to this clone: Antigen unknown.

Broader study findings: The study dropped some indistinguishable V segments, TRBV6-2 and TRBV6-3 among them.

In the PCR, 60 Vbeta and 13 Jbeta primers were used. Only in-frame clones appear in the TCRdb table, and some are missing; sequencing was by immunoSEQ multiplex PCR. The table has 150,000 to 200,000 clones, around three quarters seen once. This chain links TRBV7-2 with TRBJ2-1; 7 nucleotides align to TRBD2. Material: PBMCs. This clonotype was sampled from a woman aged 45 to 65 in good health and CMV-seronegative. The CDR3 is CASSLGGGYNEQFF. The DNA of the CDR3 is TGTGCCAGCAGCTTAGGGGGGGGTTACAATGAGCAGTTCTTC.